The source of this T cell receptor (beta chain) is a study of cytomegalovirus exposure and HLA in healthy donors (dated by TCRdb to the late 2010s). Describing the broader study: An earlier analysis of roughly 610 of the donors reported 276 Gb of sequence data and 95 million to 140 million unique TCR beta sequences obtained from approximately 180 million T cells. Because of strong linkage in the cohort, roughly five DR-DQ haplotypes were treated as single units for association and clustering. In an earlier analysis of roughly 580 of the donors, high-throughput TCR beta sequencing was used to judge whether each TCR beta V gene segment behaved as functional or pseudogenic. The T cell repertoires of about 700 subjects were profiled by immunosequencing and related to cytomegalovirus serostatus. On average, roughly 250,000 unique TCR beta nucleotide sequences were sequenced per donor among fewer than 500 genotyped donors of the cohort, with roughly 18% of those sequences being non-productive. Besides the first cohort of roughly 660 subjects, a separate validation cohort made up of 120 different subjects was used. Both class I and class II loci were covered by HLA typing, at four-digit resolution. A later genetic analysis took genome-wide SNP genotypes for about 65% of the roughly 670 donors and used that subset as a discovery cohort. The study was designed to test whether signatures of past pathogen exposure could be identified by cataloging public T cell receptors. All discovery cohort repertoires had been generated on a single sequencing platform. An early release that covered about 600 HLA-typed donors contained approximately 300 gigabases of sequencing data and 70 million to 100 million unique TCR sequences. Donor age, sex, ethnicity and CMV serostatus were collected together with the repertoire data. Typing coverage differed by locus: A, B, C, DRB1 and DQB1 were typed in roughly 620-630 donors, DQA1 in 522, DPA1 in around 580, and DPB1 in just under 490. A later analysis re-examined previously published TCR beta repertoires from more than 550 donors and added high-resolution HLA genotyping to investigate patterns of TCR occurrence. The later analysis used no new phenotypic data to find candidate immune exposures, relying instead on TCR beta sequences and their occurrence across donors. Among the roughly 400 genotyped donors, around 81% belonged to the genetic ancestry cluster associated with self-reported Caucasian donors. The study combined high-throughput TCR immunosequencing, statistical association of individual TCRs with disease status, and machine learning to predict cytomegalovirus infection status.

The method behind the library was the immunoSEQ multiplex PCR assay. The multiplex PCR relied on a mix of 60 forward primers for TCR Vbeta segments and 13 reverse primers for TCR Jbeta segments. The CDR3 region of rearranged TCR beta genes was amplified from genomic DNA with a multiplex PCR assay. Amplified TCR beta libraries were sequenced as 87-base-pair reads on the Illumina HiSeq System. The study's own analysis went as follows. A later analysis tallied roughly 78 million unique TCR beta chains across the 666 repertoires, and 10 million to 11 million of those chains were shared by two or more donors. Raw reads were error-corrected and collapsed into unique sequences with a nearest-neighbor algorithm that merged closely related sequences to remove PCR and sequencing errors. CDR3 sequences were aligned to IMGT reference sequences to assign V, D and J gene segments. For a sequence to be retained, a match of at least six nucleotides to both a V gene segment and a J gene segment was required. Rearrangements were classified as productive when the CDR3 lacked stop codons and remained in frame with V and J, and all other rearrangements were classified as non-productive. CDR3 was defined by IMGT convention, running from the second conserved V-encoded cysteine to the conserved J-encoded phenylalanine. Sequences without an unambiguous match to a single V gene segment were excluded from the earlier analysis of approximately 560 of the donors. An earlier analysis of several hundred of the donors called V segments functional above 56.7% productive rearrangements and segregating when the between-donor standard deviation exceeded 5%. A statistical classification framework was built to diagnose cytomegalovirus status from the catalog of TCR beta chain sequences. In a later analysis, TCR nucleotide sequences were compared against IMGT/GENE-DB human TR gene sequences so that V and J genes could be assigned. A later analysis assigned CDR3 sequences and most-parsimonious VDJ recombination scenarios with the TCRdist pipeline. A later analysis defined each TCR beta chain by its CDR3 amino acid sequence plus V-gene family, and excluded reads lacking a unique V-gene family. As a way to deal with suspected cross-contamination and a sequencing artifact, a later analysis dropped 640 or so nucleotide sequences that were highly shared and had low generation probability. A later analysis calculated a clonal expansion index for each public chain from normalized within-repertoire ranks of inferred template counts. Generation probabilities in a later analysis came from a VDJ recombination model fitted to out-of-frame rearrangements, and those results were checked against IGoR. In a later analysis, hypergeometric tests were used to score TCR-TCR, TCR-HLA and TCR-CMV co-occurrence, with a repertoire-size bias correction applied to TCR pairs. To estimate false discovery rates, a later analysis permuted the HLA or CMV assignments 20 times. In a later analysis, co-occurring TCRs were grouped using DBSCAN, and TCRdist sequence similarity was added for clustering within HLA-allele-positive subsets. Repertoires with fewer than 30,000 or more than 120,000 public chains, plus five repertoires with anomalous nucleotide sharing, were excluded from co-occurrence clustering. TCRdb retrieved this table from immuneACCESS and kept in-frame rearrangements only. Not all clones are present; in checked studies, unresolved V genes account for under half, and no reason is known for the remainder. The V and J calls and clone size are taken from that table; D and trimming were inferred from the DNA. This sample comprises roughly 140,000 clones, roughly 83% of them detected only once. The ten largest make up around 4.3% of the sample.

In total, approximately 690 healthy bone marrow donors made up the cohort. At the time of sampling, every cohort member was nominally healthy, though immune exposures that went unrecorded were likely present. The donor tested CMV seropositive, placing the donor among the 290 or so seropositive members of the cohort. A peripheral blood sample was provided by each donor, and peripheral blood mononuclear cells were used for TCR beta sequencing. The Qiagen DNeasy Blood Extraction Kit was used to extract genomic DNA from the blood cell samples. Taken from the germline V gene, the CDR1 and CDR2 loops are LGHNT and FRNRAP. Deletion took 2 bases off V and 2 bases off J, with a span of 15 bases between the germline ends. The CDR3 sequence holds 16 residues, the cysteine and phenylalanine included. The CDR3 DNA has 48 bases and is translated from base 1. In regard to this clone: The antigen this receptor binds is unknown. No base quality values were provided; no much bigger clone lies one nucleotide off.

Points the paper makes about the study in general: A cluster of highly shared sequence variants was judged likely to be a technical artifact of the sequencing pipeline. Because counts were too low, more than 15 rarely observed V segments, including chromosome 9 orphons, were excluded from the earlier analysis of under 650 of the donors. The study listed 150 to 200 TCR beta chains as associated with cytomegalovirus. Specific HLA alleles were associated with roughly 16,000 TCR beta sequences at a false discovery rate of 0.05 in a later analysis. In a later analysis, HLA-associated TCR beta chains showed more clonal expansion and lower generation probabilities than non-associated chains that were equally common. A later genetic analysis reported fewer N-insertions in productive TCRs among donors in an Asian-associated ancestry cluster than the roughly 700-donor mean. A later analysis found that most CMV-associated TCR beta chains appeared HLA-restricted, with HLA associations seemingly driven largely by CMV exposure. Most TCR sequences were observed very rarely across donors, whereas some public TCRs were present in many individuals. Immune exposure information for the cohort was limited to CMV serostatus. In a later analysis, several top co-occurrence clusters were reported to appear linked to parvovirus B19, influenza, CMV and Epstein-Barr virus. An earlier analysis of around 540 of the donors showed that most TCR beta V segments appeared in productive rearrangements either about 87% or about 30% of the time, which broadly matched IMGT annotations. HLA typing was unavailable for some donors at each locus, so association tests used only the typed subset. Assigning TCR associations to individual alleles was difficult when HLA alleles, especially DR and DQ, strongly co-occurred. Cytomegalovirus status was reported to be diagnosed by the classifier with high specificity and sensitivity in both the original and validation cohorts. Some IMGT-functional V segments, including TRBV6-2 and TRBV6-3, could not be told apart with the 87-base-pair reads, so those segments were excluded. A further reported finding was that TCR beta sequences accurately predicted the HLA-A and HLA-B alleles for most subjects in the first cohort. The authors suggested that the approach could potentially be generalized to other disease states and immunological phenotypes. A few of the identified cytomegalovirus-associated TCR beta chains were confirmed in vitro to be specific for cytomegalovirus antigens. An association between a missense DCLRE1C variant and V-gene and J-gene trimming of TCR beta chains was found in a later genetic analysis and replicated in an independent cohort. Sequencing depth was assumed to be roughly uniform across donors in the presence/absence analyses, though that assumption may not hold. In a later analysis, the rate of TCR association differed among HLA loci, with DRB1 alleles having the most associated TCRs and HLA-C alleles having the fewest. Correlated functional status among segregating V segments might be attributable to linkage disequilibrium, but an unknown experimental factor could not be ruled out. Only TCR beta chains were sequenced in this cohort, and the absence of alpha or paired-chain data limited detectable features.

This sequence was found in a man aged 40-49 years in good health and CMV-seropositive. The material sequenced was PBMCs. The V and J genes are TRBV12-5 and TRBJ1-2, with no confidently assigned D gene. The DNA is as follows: TGTGCTAGTGGTTTGACTCCGACATATCCCAACTATGGCTACACCTTC. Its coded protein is CASGLTPTYPNYGYTF.